What follows are 16 T cell receptor beta chains derived from one specimen sequenced in a study of a mutant IDH1 vaccine in newly diagnosed glioma. Time point described: week 11, during vaccination. The content of each vaccine dose was 300 ug of mutant IDH1 20-mer peptide, and topical imiquimod accompanied it. Method: immunoSEQ multiplex PCR; TCRdb's copy keeps in-frame clones and lacks some. The table records about 66,000 clones, roughly 80% of them present only once. No antigens are known for them. The sequencing here drew on PBMCs, taken from a glioma patient whose treatment included an IDH1 peptide vaccine. These receptors were obtained from a woman in her forties or fifties with glioma.

The CDR3 sequence: CATRGGNQPQHF. Here the CDR3 DNA reads TGTGCCACCAGAGGTGGCAATCAGCCCCAGCATTTT. This chain joins TRBV28 and TRBJ1-5; D not certain. The CDR3 sequence is 12 residues long. The V and J ends lost 10 bases and 2 bases respectively, with 9 bases between them. Germline CDR1 MDHEN, CDR2 SYDVKM.

This chain links TRBV10-2 with TRBJ2-1; TRBD2 agrees at 7 bases. Trimming cost V 6 bases and J 8 bases; bases outside gene matches: 13. There are 15 residues in the CDR3. In germline, CDR1 is WSHSY, CDR2 SAAADI. In nucleotides, the CDR3 is TGCGCCAGCAGAGAGCGGGGTCTGAGGCCCGATGAGCAGTTCTTC. Its translation is CASRERGLRPDEQFF.

This clone was recorded a few times. The chain carries TRBV19 and TRBJ1-3; D uncertain. The CDR3 spans 15 residues. V lost 5 bases to trimming and J lost 4 bases, with 15 bases between them. CDR1 is LNHDA and CDR2 is SQIVND in the germline V gene (reference sequence). The CDR3 is CASSHWLRGGNTIYF. DNA of the CDR3: TGTGCCAGTAGTCACTGGTTGAGAGGAGGAAACACCATATATTTT.

This sequence joins TRBV7-2 and TRBJ1-2; D remains ambiguous. Germline CDR1 reads SGHTA; CDR2 reads FQGNSA. This CDR3 comprises 14 residues. V lost 1 base and J lost 5, with 11 bases in between. Here the CDR3 DNA reads TGTGCCAGCAGCTTAGGTCGGGAATATTATGGCTACACCTTC. Protein: CASSLGREYYGYTF.

This clone was counted a single time. The chain has TRBV6-1 and TRBJ1-2; a possible D gene is TRBD1 (6 bases). The V gene's germline CDR1 is MNHNS and CDR2 SASEGT. CDR3 size: 15 residues. V was shortened by 2 bases and J by 6 bases, with 16 bases between the two germline ends. The DNA for the CDR3 is TGTGCCAGCAGTGAAATTCGACTCACAGGGAATGGCTACACCTTC. This translates into CASSEIRLTGNGYTF.

Here the CDR3 DNA reads TGTGCCATCAGTGAGTTTTGGACTAGCGGGGAGCTGTTTTTT. Its protein is CAISEFWTSGELFF. This chain connects TRBV10-3 to TRBJ2-2, with 7 nucleotides matching TRBD2. The V segment lost 1 base and the J segment 7 bases; nucleotides outside the gene matches: 3. Germline lookup yields CDR1 ENHRY and CDR2 SYGVKD. CDR3 length: 14 residues.

The rearrangement joins TRBV4-1 to TRBJ1-5; D unresolved. Trimming cost V 0 bases and J 9 bases, with 9 bases left between them. This CDR3 has 13 residues. The V gene's germline CDR1 is MGHRA and CDR2 YSYEKL. This CDR3 reads CASSQDHVGPQHF. The CDR3 DNA reads TGCGCCAGCAGCCAAGATCATGTGGGGCCCCAGCATTTT.

The J gene is TRBJ1-5, the V gene TRBV29-1; possible D gene TRBD1, 5 bases. Per the germline V gene, CDR1 is SQVTM and CDR2 is ANQGSEA. V lost 6 bases, J lost 2 bases, and 17 bases lay in between. The CDR3 runs 15 residues. In nucleotides, the CDR3 is TGCAGCGTGGGGGGGAGCACGGGGGGCAATCAGCCCCAGCATTTT. It specifies CSVGGSTGGNQPQHF.

The chain is built from TRBV5-4 and TRBJ2-5; D unresolved. The CDR3 loop spans 13 amino acids. Germline V gene data show CDR1 as SGHNT and CDR2 as YYREEE (reference sequence). Trimming removed 0 bases from V and 5 bases from J, with 8 bases in between. CDR3 sequence reads: CASSLALRETQYF. As DNA, the CDR3 is TGTGCCAGCAGCTTGGCCCTGCGCGAGACCCAGTACTTC.

The chain uses TRBV5-6 and TRBJ1-2; 10 nucleotides agree with TRBD1. The length of the CDR3 is 14 residues. CDR1 SGHDT and CDR2 YYEEEE come from the germline V gene. The J segment lost 2 bases and the V segment lost 5 bases, leaving 3 bases of the junction unmatched. The CDR3 coding sequence is TGTGCCAGCAGGCCGGGACAGGGGAACTATGGCTACACCTTC. Its protein is CASRPGQGNYGYTF.

This clone was observed once. The chain uses TRBV15 and TRBJ2-2; possibly TRBD2 for D (5 bases). Germline CDR1 is LNHNV and CDR2 is YYDKDF (reference sequence). Trimming took 3 bases from V and 0 from J, leaving 17 bases between them. The CDR3 is made up of 18 amino acids. CDR3 amino acids: CATSREAISVTNTGELFF. In nucleotides, the CDR3 is TGTGCCACCAGCAGGGAGGCAATTAGCGTAACGAACACCGGGGAGCTGTTTTTT.

The chain has TRBV11-3 and TRBJ1-4; 7 nucleotides match TRBD1. Germline V gene sequence: CDR1 SGHNT, CDR2 YENEEA. Unmatched junction bases numbered 18, after V lost 5 bases and J lost 15 bases. CDR3 length equals 15 residues. In nucleotides, the CDR3 is TGTGCCAGCAGCGAGGGTAGGGACAGCCTTCGGGGGTTGTTTTTT. This encodes CASSEGRDSLRGLFF.

This chain joins TRBV7-9 and TRBJ1-1; D remains ambiguous. Germline V lookup: CDR1 SEHNR, CDR2 FQNEAQ (reference sequence). The CDR3 has 13 amino acids. V was trimmed by 5 bases and J by 0 bases, leaving 7 bases between them. The CDR3 region is CASSALLNTEAFF. The CDR3 DNA reads as TGTGCCAGCAGCGCTCTCTTGAACACTGAAGCTTTCTTT.

This clone was seen once. The chain links TRBV2 to TRBJ1-2; TRBD1 matches at 8 bases. This CDR3 is built from 13 residues. V shed 8 bases, J shed 3 bases, and the junction held 5 bases outside the gene matches. Germline-derived CDR1 and CDR2 are SNHLY and FYNNEI. This chain's CDR3 is CASRAGGDYGYTF. The CDR3 DNA follows: TGTGCCAGCCGCGCAGGGGGCGACTATGGCTACACCTTC.

The chain links TRBV30 to TRBJ1-2, with D unclear. The germline CDR1 and CDR2 sequences are GTSNPN and SVGIG (reference sequence). CDR3 size: 14 residues. Trimming took 4 bases from V and 2 from J, leaving 14 bases between them. The CDR3 DNA is TGTGCCTGGACCCGGGCCGGCTGGAACTATGGCTACACCTTC. Translation gives CAWTRAGWNYGYTF.

The gene calls are TRBV27 and TRBJ2-1; TRBD1 agrees at 10 bases. V dropped 8 bases and J dropped 9; count of bases not matched to a gene: 13. The V gene's germline CDR1 is MNHEY and CDR2 SMNVEV (reference sequence). The CDR3 is 15 amino acids. CDR3 in DNA: TGTGCCAGCCGACAGGGGGCCCTCCTTGTGTCTGAGCAGTTCTTC. This encodes CASRQGALLVSEQFF.